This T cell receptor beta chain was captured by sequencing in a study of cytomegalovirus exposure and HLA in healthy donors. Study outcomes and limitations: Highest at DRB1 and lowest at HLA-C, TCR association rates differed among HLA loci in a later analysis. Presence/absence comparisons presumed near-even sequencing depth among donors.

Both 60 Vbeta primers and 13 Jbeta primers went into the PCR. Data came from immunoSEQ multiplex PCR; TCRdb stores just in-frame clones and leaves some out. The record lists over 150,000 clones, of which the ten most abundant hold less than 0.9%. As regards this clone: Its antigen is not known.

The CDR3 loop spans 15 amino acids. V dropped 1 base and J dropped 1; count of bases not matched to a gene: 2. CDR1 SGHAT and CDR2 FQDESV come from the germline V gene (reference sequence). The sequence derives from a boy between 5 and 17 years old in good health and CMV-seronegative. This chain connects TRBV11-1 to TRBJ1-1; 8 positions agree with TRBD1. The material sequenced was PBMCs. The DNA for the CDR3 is TGTGCCAGCAGCTTAGTAGGACAGGGGAACACTGAAGCTTTCTTT. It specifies CASSLVGQGNTEAFF.